Listed below are T cell receptor beta chains from one sample, sequenced in a study of cytomegalovirus exposure and HLA in healthy donors. Libraries were prepared by immunoSEQ multiplex PCR; TCRdb keeps only in-frame clonotypes and omits some of them. The sample consists of 160,000 or so clones, around 75% of them appearing once. Sequencing was performed on PBMCs. Receptors originate from a female donor in good health and CMV-seronegative. Each CDR3 is given with its conserved first and last residue. A D gene is named only where the DNA matches it firmly. Clone size is shown for a subset of rows, as once, few, many or a class of expanded clone.

D,size,J,V,DNA,CDR3
.,.,TRBJ1-2,TRBV12-5,TGTGCTAGTGGTTTGTTTGTCTTAAACTATGGCTACACCTTC,CASGLFVLNYGYTF
TRBD2,.,TRBJ2-3,TRBV2,TGTGCCAGCAGTGACGGCCTAGCGGCAAGCACAGATACGCAGTATTTT,CASSDGLAASTDTQYF
TRBD1,.,TRBJ2-7,TRBV18,TGTGCCAGCTCACCACGGGGGACAGATACCTACGAGCAGTACTTC,CASSPRGTDTYEQYF
TRBD2,.,TRBJ2-5,TRBV7-9,TGTGCCAGCAGCTTAGGCCTAGCGGCCTCAGAGACCCAGTACTTC,CASSLGLAASETQYF
.,once,TRBJ1-1,TRBV18,TGTGCCAGCTCACCCCCCAGGCCTGGGAACACTGAAGCTTTCTTT,CASSPPRPGNTEAFF
.,few,TRBJ2-2,TRBV18,TGTGCCAGCTCACCACCCTCGGGGAACACCGGGGAGCTGTTTTTT,CASSPPSGNTGELFF
.,few,TRBJ2-3,TRBV6-5,TGTGCCAGCAGTTCAGCAGATACGCAGTATTTT,CASSSADTQYF
.,few,TRBJ1-4,TRBV30,TGTGCCTGGAGCCGGCAGGCGAATGAAAAACTGTTTTTT,CAWSRQANEKLFF
.,.,TRBJ2-3,TRBV7-3,TGTGCCAGCAGCCTAGACTATTCGAGCACAGATACGCAGTATTTT,CASSLDYSSTDTQYF
.,.,TRBJ1-6,TRBV7-9,TGTGCCGGACACAAAAACAATTCACCCCTCCACTTT,CAGHKNNSPLHF
TRBD1,.,TRBJ1-5,TRBV18,TGTGCCAGCTCACCCCGGACAGGGGGTAATCAGCCCCAGCATTTT,CASSPRTGGNQPQHF
.,.,TRBJ1-1,TRBV28,TGTGCCAGCAGTTTATCGGGGGTGGCTGAAGCTTTCTTT,CASSLSGVAEAFF
TRBD1,few,TRBJ1-5,TRBV7-3,TGTGCCAGCGCCAGGGACAGAGGGAAGCCCCAGCATTTT,CASARDRGKPQHF
.,few,TRBJ2-5,TRBV15,TGTGCCACCAGCAGAGAAAAAATGGCAGGAGAGACCCAGTACTTC,CATSREKMAGETQYF
.,few,TRBJ2-3,TRBV5-1,TGCGCCAGCAGCTACGGACGGGAGTCGGATACGCAGTATTTT,CASSYGRESDTQYF
TRBD2,few,TRBJ2-1,TRBV13,TGTGCCAGCAGCGCCGGAAGGCAGCGGGGAAACTACAATGAGCAGTTCTTC,CASSAGRQRGNYNEQFF
TRBD1,.,TRBJ1-5,TRBV2,TGTGCCAGCAGTGTAAGACAGGGGGGATCTTACAATCAGCCCCAGCATTTT,CASSVRQGGSYNQPQHF
TRBD1,.,TRBJ2-1,TRBV14,TGTGCCAGCAGCCAAGGGTACAGGGGCGATGAGCAGTTCTTC,CASSQGYRGDEQFF
.,.,TRBJ2-5,TRBV4-1,TGCGCCAGCAGCCAAGGGGGACACGGGAACCAAGAGACCCAGTACTTC,CASSQGGHGNQETQYF
.,.,TRBJ2-2,TRBV15,TGTGCCACCAGACGTGACATTAACACCGGGGAGCTGTTTTTT,CATRRDINTGELFF
TRBD1,few,TRBJ1-4,TRBV15,TGTGCCACCAGCAGGGACAGGGGTGGCGAAAAACTGTTTTTT,CATSRDRGGEKLFF
.,.,TRBJ2-4,TRBV7-3,TGTGCCAGCAGCTTAAACGGGGTGGGAAACATTCAGTACTTC,CASSLNGVGNIQYF
.,.,TRBJ1-2,TRBV6-5,TGTGCCAGCAGTTACTCCGCGACAGGAAACTATGGCTACACCTTC,CASSYSATGNYGYTF
.,.,TRBJ2-1,TRBV2,TGTGCCAGCAGTCCCCCTAGGAGCTCCTACAATGAGCAGTTCTTC,CASSPPRSSYNEQFF
TRBD1,.,TRBJ2-7,TRBV6-6,TGTGCCAGCAGTTTGGGGACAGGCAAGCAGGAGCAGTACTTC,CASSLGTGKQEQYF
TRBD2,.,TRBJ2-3,TRBV4-2,TGTGCCAGCAGCCAAGTTTGGAATGTAGCGGGGGGCAACACAGATACGCAGTATTTT,CASSQVWNVAGGNTDTQYF
.,.,TRBJ1-3,TRBV7-9,TGTGCCAGCAGCTTAGGCGGGATCACCATATATTTT,CASSLGGITIYF
TRBD2,once,TRBJ2-7,TRBV5-1,TGCGCCAGCAGCTTGGCCCTTGCGCGGGGAACGGGGGGCGAGCAGTACTTC,CASSLALARGTGGEQYF
.,.,TRBJ1-3,TRBV9,TGTGCCAGCAGCCCCCAGGGATCCCTTAGCTCTGGAAACACCATATATTTT,CASSPQGSLSSGNTIYF
.,.,TRBJ1-3,TRBV2,TGTGCCAGCAGTAGCGGCTCTGGAAACACCATATATTTT,CASSSGSGNTIYF
TRBD1,.,TRBJ1-4,TRBV7-6,TGTGCCAGCAGCGGGGACAGGGGGCTCCCTGGTGAAAAACTGTTTTTT,CASSGDRGLPGEKLFF
.,.,TRBJ2-7,TRBV28,TGTGCCAGCAGTTCGGTGCTCGCCCTCTCATACGAGCAGTACTTC,CASSSVLALSYEQYF
.,.,TRBJ1-3,TRBV7-2,TGTGCCAGCAGCGGCGGAACGGCTGGAAACACCATATATTTT,CASSGGTAGNTIYF
.,few,TRBJ2-2,TRBV15,TGTGCCACCAGCAGAGACGGTAACACCGGGGAGCTGTTTTTT,CATSRDGNTGELFF
.,.,TRBJ2-7,TRBV4-3,TGCGCCAGCAGCCAAGTACTCGGTCCCTACGAGCAGTACTTC,CASSQVLGPYEQYF
TRBD1,.,TRBJ1-1,TRBV7-9,TGTGCCAGCAGCTCTTTGACAGGGGAAGCTTTCTTT,CASSSLTGEAFF
TRBD1,few,TRBJ1-2,TRBV10-3,TGTGCCATCATTCTTGGACAGGGGCAAGGCTATGGCTACACCTTC,CAIILGQGQGYGYTF
TRBD1,.,TRBJ2-1,TRBV6-1,TGTGCCAGCAGGTTCTCCGGGACAGGGAGAAATGAGCAGTTCTTC,CASRFSGTGRNEQFF
TRBD2,.,TRBJ2-5,TRBV7-9,TGTGCCAGCAGCCCGCTGACTAGCGGGGTCGAGACCCAGTACTTC,CASSPLTSGVETQYF
.,few,TRBJ1-5,TRBV5-5,TGTGCCAGCAGCTTGAGTATAGGGAGGCCCCAGCATTTT,CASSLSIGRPQHF
TRBD1,.,TRBJ1-1,TRBV9,TGTGCCAGCAGCGCGCGACAGGGTCTCGGGAACACTGAAGCTTTCTTT,CASSARQGLGNTEAFF